Listed below are T cell receptor beta chains from one sample, sequenced in a study of radiotherapy plus CTLA-4 blockade in lung cancer. Sequenced by immunoSEQ multiplex PCR; TCRdb stores in-frame clones only, minus some. The sample holds about 25,000 clones, around 71% seen once. Specimen: peripheral blood, collected from a patient treated with radiotherapy plus ipilimumab. The receptors here all came from a human donor with non-small cell lung cancer whose response to radiotherapy plus ipilimumab could not be evaluated. The CDR3 runs from the conserved cysteine through the conserved F or W. D genes are given only for firm matches. Clone size, where shown, is once, few, many, or a class for clones that have expanded.

d_gene	abundance	v_gene	j_gene	CDR3nt	CDR3aa
.	.	TRBV6-5	TRBJ2-5	TGTGCCAGCAGTAGTAGACTTCGGGAGACCCAGTACTTC	CASSSRLRETQYF
TRBD1	.	TRBV15	TRBJ2-5	TGTGCCACCAGCAGATGGACAGGGGGAAGTGAGACCCAGTACTTC	CATSRWTGGSETQYF
.	few	TRBV28	TRBJ1-5	TGTGCCAGCAGTTTGAGAAAAGCAGGGTATAGCAATCAGCCCCAGCATTTT	CASSLRKAGYSNQPQHF
.	.	TRBV18	TRBJ2-4	TGTGCCAGCTCACCTGCAGGGGGGAACATTCAGTACTTC	CASSPAGGNIQYF
.	.	TRBV5-1	TRBJ2-7	TGCGCCAGCAGGGAGTCTAGCGCTAACTTATACGAGCAGTACTTC	CASRESSANLYEQYF
.	once	TRBV7-9	TRBJ2-6	TGTGCCAGCAGCATCAAAGCATCTGGGGCCAACGTCCTGACTTTC	CASSIKASGANVLTF
TRBD2	.	TRBV4-1	TRBJ2-7	TGCGCCAGCAGCCAGACCGCGACTAGCGGGAGGACCTACGAGCAGTACTTC	CASSQTATSGRTYEQYF
.	.	TRBV7-8	TRBJ1-1	TGTGCCAGCAGCTTAAGGGGTCGGGTGAACACTGAAGCTTTCTTT	CASSLRGRVNTEAFF
TRBD2	.	TRBV27	TRBJ2-3	TGTGCCAGCAGCGGGACTAGCGGGAGATCATGGGTCTCAGATACGCAGTATTTT	CASSGTSGRSWVSDTQYF
TRBD1	few	TRBV2	TRBJ1-5	TGTGCCAGCACCTCCGGAGGGGGCTCCAGGCAGCCCCAGCATTTT	CASTSGGGSRQPQHF
.	.	TRBV6-1	TRBJ1-1	TGTGCCAGCAGACCTGACAGCCAGCTGAACACTGAAGCTTTCTTT	CASRPDSQLNTEAFF
.	.	TRBV7-8	TRBJ1-5	TGTGCCAGCAGCTTAAACTCAGGGTCAAGTCAGCCCCAGCATTTT	CASSLNSGSSQPQHF
TRBD2	.	TRBV30	TRBJ2-5	TGTGCCTGGAGTGCCCTAGCGGGGTCGGGGACCCAGTACTTC	CAWSALAGSGTQYF
TRBD1	.	TRBV10-1	TRBJ2-7	TGCGCCAGCAGCGACGATCCGGGACAGGGGAGGGACGAGCAGTACTTC	CASSDDPGQGRDEQYF
TRBD2	.	TRBV27	TRBJ2-7	TGTGCCAGCAGATCTCTGTCAGCGGGAGTACTATACGAGCAGTACTTC	CASRSLSAGVLYEQYF
.	.	TRBV11-2	TRBJ1-2	TGTGCCAGCAGCGCCCAGGGTATTCGTGGCTACACCTTC	CASSAQGIRGYTF
TRBD2	.	TRBV5-4	TRBJ2-1	TGTGCCAGCAGCCGGGGACTAGCGGGAGACAATGAGCAGTTCTTC	CASSRGLAGDNEQFF
TRBD1	.	TRBV15	TRBJ2-5	TGTGCCACCAGCAGAGGGGCGACAGGGGGTCAAGAGACCCAGTACTTC	CATSRGATGGQETQYF
.	.	TRBV5-6	TRBJ1-3	TGTGCCAGCAGCTTGGTCAGAACTGGAAACACCATATATTTT	CASSLVRTGNTIYF
TRBD1	.	TRBV6-1	TRBJ1-5	TGTGCCAGCACCTCGGGACAGAAGAATCAGCCCCAGCATTTT	CASTSGQKNQPQHF
TRBD1	.	TRBV11-2	TRBJ2-1	TGTGCCAGCAGCCCGGGACAGGAAGGGCAGTTCTTC	CASSPGQEGQFF
TRBD1	few	TRBV29-1	TRBJ2-7	TGCAGCGTTGAGGGGGACAGCTACGAGCAGTACTTC	CSVEGDSYEQYF
.	.	TRBV29-1	TRBJ1-4	TGCAGCGTTGAAGGACAGCTGAATGAAAAACTGTTTTTT	CSVEGQLNEKLFF
.	.	TRBV28	TRBJ2-5	TGTGCCAGCAGTTTTGGACGGGGGTACCAAGAGACCCAGTACTTC	CASSFGRGYQETQYF
TRBD2	once	TRBV18	TRBJ2-1	TGTGCCAGCTCACCACCGGGACTAGCGACAGGGTACAATGAGCAGTTCTTC	CASSPPGLATGYNEQFF
.	few	TRBV6-1	TRBJ2-7	TGTGCCAGCCGATCCTCTAGCCTCTCCTACGAGCAGTACTTC	CASRSSSLSYEQYF
TRBD1	few	TRBV7-9	TRBJ1-2	TGTGCCAGCAGCTTCGGTTGGACAGGAGTGGATGGCTACACCTTC	CASSFGWTGVDGYTF
TRBD1	.	TRBV28	TRBJ1-2	TGTGCCAGCAGTTTAGGGGACAGGGGGGGGAGTGGCTACACCTTC	CASSLGDRGGSGYTF
.	.	TRBV9	TRBJ2-5	TGTGCCAGCAGCTCAGCGGAGAAGCGGGACAGGAAAGAGACCCAGTACTTC	CASSSAEKRDRKETQYF
.	.	TRBV5-1	TRBJ2-5	TGCGCCAGCAGCTTGGTTCCGGGTCGGCAAGAGACCCAGTACTTC	CASSLVPGRQETQYF
TRBD2	few	TRBV29-1	TRBJ2-1	TGCAGCGTTGAGGGGACTAGCGGTTCATGGCAGTTCTTC	CSVEGTSGSWQFF
.	.	TRBV5-4	TRBJ1-1	TGTGCCAGCAGCTTCGGGAACACTGAAGCTTTCTTT	CASSFGNTEAFF
TRBD2	.	TRBV27	TRBJ2-3	TGTGCCAGCAGTACAGGGACTAGCTACACGCAGTATTTT	CASSTGTSYTQYF
TRBD2	.	TRBV7-9	TRBJ2-1	TGTGCCAGCAGCCGGGGGACAGTACGGACTAGCGGGAGGAATGAGCAGTTCTTC	CASSRGTVRTSGRNEQFF
TRBD1	few	TRBV5-4	TRBJ1-2	TGTGCCAGCCGGGGGACAGGGGGTCGGGCTAACTATGGCTACACCTTC	CASRGTGGRANYGYTF
TRBD1	.	TRBV2	TRBJ2-2	TGTGCCAGCAGTGTAGGGACAGGGAACACCGGGGAGCTGTTTTTT	CASSVGTGNTGELFF
.	.	TRBV27	TRBJ2-7	TGTGCCAGCAGTTTAAACAGGGCCCTCGCCTACGAGCAGTACTTC	CASSLNRALAYEQYF
.	once	TRBV18	TRBJ2-7	TGTGCCAGCTCACCAATGGCTCTGGACAGCCAATACGAGCAGTACTTC	CASSPMALDSQYEQYF
TRBD2	.	TRBV5-1	TRBJ2-5	TGCGCCAGCAGGCGGCTAGCGGTTCAAGAGACCCAGTACTTC	CASRRLAVQETQYF
TRBD2	.	TRBV7-8	TRBJ2-1	TGTGCCAGCAGCAAAAACCCTAGCGGGGGCTACAATGAGCAGTTCTTC	CASSKNPSGGYNEQFF
TRBD1	.	TRBV28	TRBJ1-3	TGTGCCAGCAGTCCCACGACTGGGACAGGGGCTGGAAACACCATATATTTT	CASSPTTGTGAGNTIYF
TRBD2	.	TRBV27	TRBJ2-5	TGTGCCAGCAGACCCCCGGGACTAGCTCCTTCGGAGACCCAGTACTTC	CASRPPGLAPSETQYF
TRBD2	.	TRBV5-4	TRBJ2-1	TGTGCCAGCAGCCCCGGAGCGGGAGGGCCAGGTAATGAGCAGTTCTTC	CASSPGAGGPGNEQFF
TRBD1	medium-sized	TRBV5-5	TRBJ1-5	TGTGCCAGCAGCGTGGACAGGGGTAATCAGCCCCAGCATTTT	CASSVDRGNQPQHF
.	.	TRBV14	TRBJ2-5	TGTGCCAGCAGCCAAGGGATGGGACTTCCATTCTACTTC	CASSQGMGLPFYF
TRBD2	.	TRBV5-5	TRBJ2-2	TGTGCCAGCAGCTTGGTCGCGGGAGTGAGGACCGGGGAGCTGTTTTTT	CASSLVAGVRTGELFF
TRBD1	.	TRBV7-9	TRBJ1-2	TGTGCCAGCAGCGTAGACAGAGGGGGCTTCTATGGCTACACCTTC	CASSVDRGGFYGYTF
TRBD2	.	TRBV25-1	TRBJ2-1	TGTGCCAGCAGTAATCCTAGCGGGAGCCACAATGAGCAGTTCTTC	CASSNPSGSHNEQFF
TRBD2	.	TRBV6-6	TRBJ2-1	TGTGCCAGCAGCCTAGCGGGGGTGGGGAATGAGCAGTTCTTC	CASSLAGVGNEQFF
.	once	TRBV5-1	TRBJ2-1	TGCGCCAGCACCCGGGATTCCTACAATGAGCAGTTCTTC	CASTRDSYNEQFF
.	.	TRBV7-9	TRBJ2-7	TGTGCCAGCAGCTCCCAAACCTACGAGCAGTACTTC	CASSSQTYEQYF
.	.	TRBV5-4	TRBJ2-7	TGTGCCAGCAGCGTGGGCCGAGGAAGCTCCTACGAGCAGTACTTC	CASSVGRGSSYEQYF